This TCR beta chain was recorded in a study of T cells in Graves' hyperthyroidism and ophthalmopathy. General observations from the study: Most thyroid clonotypes that were expanded above 0.001 also turned up in blood. Ophthalmopathy and stable hyperthyroidism were separated by a 13 V-J model.

Calling Graves' hyperthyroidism stable meant ophthalmopathy did not progress within 18 months. Newly diagnosed hyperthyroidism, duration under 2 months, in patients aged 18 to 65. The CDR3 regions of TCR beta were amplified from RNA transcripts. With the HTBI primer set, the TCR CDR3 went through a first round of RT-PCR. TCRdb independently ran MiXCR on the multiplex PCR reads; one entry per CDR3 protein. Here the sample spans about 200,000 distinct CDR3 sequences, about a sixth being singletons. The CDR3 length is 14 residues. Germline CDR1 reads LNHDA; CDR2 reads SQIVND (reference sequence). Trimming took 4 bases from V and 4 from J; bases not matched to a gene: 5. This clonotype turned up a few times. Its antigen is not known.

This clonotype was obtained from a woman between 50 and 59 years old with Graves' hyperthyroidism. The sample taken for sequencing was blood. The chain uses TRBV19 and TRBJ1-1; 8 nucleotides match TRBD1. The CDR3 region has the DNA TGTGCCAGTAGTACGGACGGACAGGGCACTGAAGCTTTCTTT. Residues: CASSTDGQGTEAFF. Supplemented by reference TRBV19 and TRBJ1-1, the full variable domain reads DGGITQSPKYLFRKEGQNVTLSCEQNLNHDAMYWYRQDPGQGLRLIYYSQIVNDFQKGDIAEGYSVSREKKESFPLTVTSAQKNPTAFYLCASSTDGQGTEAFFGQGTRLTVV.